A single sample is the source of the 26 T cell receptor beta chains below, sequenced in a study of T-cell reconstitution after alpha-beta-depleted transplantation in children. As it was prepared, the TCRbeta library received unique molecular identifiers. One entry per CDR3 protein, called by TCRdb with MiXCR from the PCR reads. The data show about 58,000 distinct CDR3 sequences, 44% seen once. Source: PBMCs, mostly from graft donor cells, taken 360 days after TCRalphabeta/CD19-depleted stem cell transplant. The receptors were gathered from a male patient between 5 and 17 years old who had a stem cell transplant for acute lymphoblastic leukemia, so the T cells may come from the graft donor.

The chain couples TRBV7-2 to TRBJ2-1; 7 bases are a match to TRBD2. This CDR3 is 15 amino acids long. Germline V gene sequence: CDR1 SGHTA, CDR2 FQGNSA. After removal of 7 bases from V and 4 bases from J, the junction contained 10 bases not matched to a gene. The CDR3 nucleotides are TGTGCCAGCATGGTTCCGGGACTAACATACAATGAGCAGTTCTTC. It yields the protein CASMVPGLTYNEQFF.

The rearrangement joins TRBV15 to TRBJ2-3; 8 positions match TRBD1. CDR1 LNHNV and CDR2 YYDKDF come from the germline V gene (reference sequence). The J segment lost 6 bases and the V segment lost 3 bases, leaving 5 bases of the junction unmatched. CDR3 length: 14 residues. The CDR3 DNA follows: TGTGCCACCAGCAGGGGACAGGTTGCCGATACGCAGTATTTT. Amino acid sequence: CATSRGQVADTQYF.

The V and J genes are TRBV20-1 and TRBJ2-7, with 9 bases identical to TRBD1. The CDR3 totals 15 residues. Per the germline V gene, CDR1 is DFQATT and CDR2 is SNEGSKA (reference sequence). V shed 6 bases, J shed 0 bases, and the junction held 9 bases outside the gene matches. CDR3 sequence (DNA): TGCAGTGCAACCAACCGGGACAGGGTCTCCTACGAGCAGTACTTC. It specifies CSATNRDRVSYEQYF.

This clonotype was counted only a few times. The chain uses TRBV5-6 and TRBJ2-1; D gene unclear. Looked up from germline, CDR1 is SGHDT and CDR2 is YYEEEE. The CDR3 consists of 15 residues. Trimming took off 5 bases at V and 4 bases at J, with 16 bases between the two ends. In nucleotides, the CDR3 is TGTGCCAGCAGGGATGGCGTTCAAACTTACAATGAGCAGTTCTTC. Translation gives CASRDGVQTYNEQFF.

This rearrangement joins TRBV3-1 to TRBJ1-4; D remains ambiguous. Deletions cut 1 base from V and 1 base from J, with 22 bases between. Germline V gives CDR1 LGHDT, CDR2 YNNKEL (reference sequence). The CDR3 is 20 residues long. The CDR3 protein is CASSQAEEFYNPQTNEKLFF. The CDR3 nucleotides read TGTGCCAGCAGCCAAGCAGAGGAATTCTACAACCCGCAAACTAATGAAAAACTGTTTTTT. The variable domain in full, with the rest retrieved from reference TRBV3-1 and TRBJ1-4, is DTAVSQTPKYLVTQMGNDKSIKCEQNLGHDTMYWYKQDSKKFLKIMFSYNNKELIINETVPNRFSPKSPDKAHLNLHINSLELGDSAVYFCASSQAEEFYNPQTNEKLFFGSGTQLSVL.

V gene TRBV29-1 combines with J gene TRBJ2-1; no clear D gene. V was pared by 3 bases and J by 2 bases, with 8 bases between. Germline values: CDR1 SQVTM, CDR2 ANQGSEA. The CDR3 runs 13 residues. The CDR3 DNA follows: TGCAGCGTTGAGGGCTGGACCTACAATGAGCAGTTCTTC. Its protein is CSVEGWTYNEQFF.

This clonotype was counted between two and nine times. The chain is built from TRBV5-8 and TRBJ2-2; unclear D gene. V was pared by 1 base and J by 4 bases, with 8 bases between. The CDR3 has 14 amino acids. From germline, CDR1 is SGHTS and CDR2 YDEGEE. CDR3 DNA: TGTGCCAGCAGCTTGTCGGGTAGCACCGGGGAGCTGTTTTTT. This gives the protein CASSLSGSTGELFF.

This chain links TRBV4-1 with TRBJ2-7; D is perhaps TRBD1 (5 bases). The CDR3 sequence is 13 residues long. The germline V gene has CDR1 MGHRA and CDR2 YSYEKL. The V and J ends lost 4 bases and 3 bases respectively, with 10 bases between them. The DNA for the CDR3 is TGCGCCAGCAGCCGGACAAGGAACTACGAGCAGTACTTC. As protein: CASSRTRNYEQYF.

The chain joins TRBV29-1 to TRBJ2-7; D possibly corresponds to TRBD2 (5 bases). Germline CDR1 and CDR2: SQVTM and ANQGSEA. This CDR3 has 16 residues. V lost 7 bases and J 3 bases, leaving 25 bases between the germline ends. CDR3 DNA: TGCAGCGCCACCACGCCTCCCGGGGTGCCTCACTACGAGCAGTACTTC. Protein: CSATTPPGVPHYEQYF.

This clonotype has a handful of counts. The chain combines TRBV6-1 with TRBJ2-2; 11 bases agree with TRBD1. This CDR3 is built from 16 residues. The V and J ends lost 6 bases and 2 bases, in that order; junction bases with no gene match: 5. The germline CDR1 and CDR2 sequences are MNHNS and SASEGT. The chain's CDR3 is CASRIGTGGNTGELFF. In DNA, the CDR3 is TGTGCCAGCAGGATCGGGACAGGGGGAAACACCGGGGAGCTGTTTTTT.

J is TRBJ2-3 and V is TRBV12-3 or TRBV12-4; possibly TRBD2 for D (7 bases). Trimming took 6 bases from V and 2 from J, leaving 18 bases between them. This CDR3 has 16 amino acids. In DNA form, the CDR3 reads TGTGCCAGCAGAGGGGGGGACCAAAGACCCACAGATACGCAGTATTTT. This sequence encodes CASRGGDQRPTDTQYF.

V is TRBV12-3 or TRBV12-4 and J is TRBJ2-1, with D unresolved. The CDR3 sequence is 16 residues long. V was pared by 5 bases and J by 1 base, with 15 bases between. This CDR3 reads CASSPPSALSYNEQFF. CDR3 coding DNA: TGTGCCAGCAGTCCCCCATCAGCGCTTTCCTACAATGAGCAGTTCTTC.

A few counts support this clonotype. The rearrangement links TRBV27 to TRBJ2-7; unclear D gene. The CDR3 spans 13 residues. The V end lost 2 bases, the J end lost 0 bases, and 5 bases lay between the germline ends. Germline V lookup: CDR1 MNHEY, CDR2 SMNVEV (reference sequence). The CDR3 protein is CASSLSVSYEQYF. The CDR3 DNA reads TGTGCCAGCAGTTTAAGTGTCTCCTACGAGCAGTACTTC.

This chain connects TRBV20-1 to TRBJ2-3; D is possibly TRBD2 (6 bases). Trimming pared 6 bases from V and 1 base from J, leaving 20 bases between. Looked up from germline, CDR1 is DFQATT and CDR2 is SNEGSKA (reference sequence). The CDR3 loop spans 16 amino acids. This chain's CDR3 is CSAGRGPVRGTDTQYF. Written as DNA, the CDR3 is TGCAGTGCCGGGCGGGGTCCCGTCCGGGGCACAGATACGCAGTATTTT.

This clonotype was seen a handful of times. The chain couples TRBV20-1 to TRBJ2-2; 7 bases fit TRBD2. The CDR3 consists of 13 residues. Looked up from germline, CDR1 is DFQATT and CDR2 is SNEGSKA (reference sequence). Germline trimming cut 3 bases from V and 3 bases from J; bases unmatched to any gene: 1. CDR3: CSASGRYTGELFF. DNA of the CDR3: TGCAGTGCTAGCGGGAGGTACACCGGGGAGCTGTTTTTT.

The chain uses TRBV10-2 and TRBJ1-1; D is undetermined. V was shortened by 0 bases and J by 8 bases, with 7 bases between the two germline ends. This CDR3 has 12 residues. Per germline, CDR1 WSHSY and CDR2 SAAADI. The CDR3 is CASSESSVEAFF. CDR3 nucleotides: TGCGCCAGCAGTGAGTCGAGTGTCGAAGCTTTCTTT.

The sample holds a few counts of this clonotype. This sequence joins TRBV5-1 and TRBJ2-1, with TRBD2 identical over 12 bases. Unmatched junction bases numbered 7, after V lost 4 bases and J lost 5 bases. The CDR3 runs to 16 residues. Germline V CDR1 and CDR2: SGHRS, YFSETQ. The CDR3 is CASSLLTSGSHNEQFF. The CDR3 nucleotides are TGCGCCAGCAGCCTCCTGACTAGCGGGAGTCACAATGAGCAGTTCTTC.

The CDR3 sequence: CATSRAQLAAHEQFF. The DNA of the CDR3 is TGTGCCACCAGCAGAGCCCAACTAGCTGCCCATGAGCAGTTCTTC. The genes are TRBV15 and TRBJ2-1, with a possible D match to TRBD2 (6 bases). The germline V and J ends were trimmed by 1 base and 8 bases, with 15 bases remaining between them. This CDR3 has 15 residues. CDR1 LNHNV and CDR2 YYDKDF come from the germline V gene (reference sequence).

In this sample, this clonotype turned up a few times. This chain links TRBV12-3 or TRBV12-4 with TRBJ1-6; D not certain. Trimming removed 3 bases at V and 8 bases at J, with 5 bases between. The CDR3 is made up of 12 amino acids. The CDR3 is CASSFPYSPLHF. CDR3 nucleotides: TGTGCCAGCAGTTTTCCCTATTCACCCCTCCACTTT.

This clonotype was observed a handful of times. The genes are TRBV19 and TRBJ1-2; D perhaps matches TRBD1 (6 bases). There are 15 residues in the CDR3. The ends were cut back, 3 bases at V and 4 bases at J, with 15 bases in the middle. Germline CDR1 and CDR2: LNHDA and SQIVND (reference sequence). The CDR3 is CASSMRDTSSYGYTF. The CDR3 nucleotides are TGTGCCAGTAGTATGCGGGACACCTCGTCCTATGGCTACACCTTC. Full variable domain (remainder filled in from reference TRBV19 and TRBJ1-2): DGGITQSPKYLFRKEGQNVTLSCEQNLNHDAMYWYRQDPGQGLRLIYYSQIVNDFQKGDIAEGYSVSREKKESFPLTVTSAQKNPTAFYLCASSMRDTSSYGYTFGSGTRLTVV.

CDR3 in amino acids: CASSYSKGTGGTYEQYF. CDR3 DNA: TGTGCCAGCAGTTACTCGAAGGGGACAGGAGGGACCTACGAGCAGTACTTC. V usage is TRBV6-2 or TRBV6-3 and J usage is TRBJ2-7; TRBD1 matches 8 bases. CDR3 length equals 17 residues. Germline V gene lookup returns CDR1 MNHEY and CDR2 SVGEGT. V lost 0 bases to trimming and J lost 2 bases; unmatched junction nucleotides: 9.

The chain couples TRBV19 to TRBJ1-5; D is perhaps TRBD1 (5 bases). The CDR3 is 15 amino acids. Germline V CDR1 and CDR2: LNHDA, SQIVND (reference sequence). V gave up 8 bases and J gave up 5 bases, with 19 bases separating them. Written as DNA, the CDR3 is TGTGCCAGTCGGGGAGTACCCGGGACGGATCAGCCCCAGCATTTT. It specifies CASRGVPGTDQPQHF.

The V gene is TRBV11-1, the J gene TRBJ2-7; 13 nucleotides match TRBD2. CDR3 length equals 20 residues. Per the germline V gene, CDR1 is SGHAT and CDR2 is FQDESV (reference sequence). J lost 4 bases, V lost 6 bases, and 21 bases had no gene match. This CDR3 is CASSTGTSGTTAFERYEQYF. The CDR3 bases are TGTGCCAGCAGTACCGGGACTAGCGGGACTACGGCCTTTGAACGGTACGAGCAGTACTTC.

The V gene is TRBV12-3 or TRBV12-4, the J gene TRBJ1-2; no clear D gene. The CDR3 covers 13 residues. Trimming took off 10 bases at V and 3 bases at J, with 15 bases between the two ends. DNA for the CDR3: TGTGCCACCCAGGCGGGGTTGGACTATGGCTACACCTTC. Protein product: CATQAGLDYGYTF.

V and J are TRBV5-1 and TRBJ2-5, with 9 bases lining up with TRBD1. This CDR3 spans 14 amino acids. With V trimmed by 0 bases and J by 5 bases, 2 bases remained unmatched. CDR1 is SGHRS, CDR2 YFSETQ, per germline. The CDR3 sequence: CASSLEDRGETQYF. In DNA form, the CDR3 reads TGCGCCAGCAGCTTGGAAGACAGGGGGGAGACCCAGTACTTC.

This sequence joins TRBV14 and TRBJ2-3; D uncertain. Germline V gene data show CDR1 as SGHDN and CDR2 as FVKESK. V lost 0 bases, J lost 2 bases, and 3 bases lay in between. The CDR3 consists of 13 residues. The CDR3 loop is CASSQDPTDTQYF. The CDR3 region has the DNA TGTGCCAGCAGCCAAGACCCCACAGATACGCAGTATTTT.